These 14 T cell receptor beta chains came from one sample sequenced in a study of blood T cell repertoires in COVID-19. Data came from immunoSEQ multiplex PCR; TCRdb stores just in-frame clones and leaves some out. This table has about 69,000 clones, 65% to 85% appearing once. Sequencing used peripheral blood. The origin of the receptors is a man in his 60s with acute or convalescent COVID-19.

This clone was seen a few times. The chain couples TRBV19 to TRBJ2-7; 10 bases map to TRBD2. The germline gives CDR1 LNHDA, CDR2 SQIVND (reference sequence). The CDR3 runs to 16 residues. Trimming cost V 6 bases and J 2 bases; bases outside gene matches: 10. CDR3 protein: CASSKLGLAGAYEQYF. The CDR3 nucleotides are TGTGCCAGTAGCAAGTTGGGGCTAGCGGGGGCCTACGAGCAGTACTTC.

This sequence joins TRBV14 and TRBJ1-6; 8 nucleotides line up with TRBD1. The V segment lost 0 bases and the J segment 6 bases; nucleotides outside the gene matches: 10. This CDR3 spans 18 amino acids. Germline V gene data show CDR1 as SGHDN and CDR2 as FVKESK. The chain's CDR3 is CASSQEIRGPYGNSPLHF. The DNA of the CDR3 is TGTGCCAGCAGCCAAGAAATCAGGGGGCCATATGGTAATTCACCCCTCCACTTT.

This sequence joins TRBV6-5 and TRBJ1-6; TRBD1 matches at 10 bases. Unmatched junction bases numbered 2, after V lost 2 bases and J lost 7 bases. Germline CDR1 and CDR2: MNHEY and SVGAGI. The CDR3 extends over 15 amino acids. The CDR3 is CASSYEDRGNSPLHF. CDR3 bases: TGTGCCAGCAGTTACGAGGACAGGGGGAATTCACCCCTCCACTTT.

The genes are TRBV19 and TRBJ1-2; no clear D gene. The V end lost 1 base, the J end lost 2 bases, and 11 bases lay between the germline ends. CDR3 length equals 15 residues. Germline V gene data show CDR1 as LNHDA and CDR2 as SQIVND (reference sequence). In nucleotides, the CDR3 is TGTGCCAGTAGTATAGGGGCTGTCTACAACTATGGCTACACCTTC. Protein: CASSIGAVYNYGYTF.

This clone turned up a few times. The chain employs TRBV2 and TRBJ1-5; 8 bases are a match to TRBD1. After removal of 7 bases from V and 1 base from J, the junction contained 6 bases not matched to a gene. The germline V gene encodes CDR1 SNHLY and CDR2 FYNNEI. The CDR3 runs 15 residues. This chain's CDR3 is CASTRQGRSNQPQHF. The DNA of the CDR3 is TGTGCCAGCACTAGACAGGGGAGGAGCAATCAGCCCCAGCATTTT.

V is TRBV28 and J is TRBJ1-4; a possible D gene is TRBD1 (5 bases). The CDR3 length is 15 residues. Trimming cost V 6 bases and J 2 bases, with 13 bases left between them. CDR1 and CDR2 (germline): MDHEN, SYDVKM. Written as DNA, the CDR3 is TGTGCCAGCAGCAAAAAAGGGGTCACTAATGAAAAACTGTTTTTT. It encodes CASSKKGVTNEKLFF.

CDR3 residues: CASLGGAMGDTQYF. CDR3 bases: TGTGCCAGTCTTGGGGGGGCAATGGGAGATACGCAGTATTTT. The chain joins TRBV19 to TRBJ2-3; D possibly corresponds to TRBD2 (7 bases). V was shortened by 8 bases and J by 5 bases, with 17 bases between the two germline ends. This CDR3 is 14 amino acids long. The germline V gene encodes CDR1 LNHDA and CDR2 SQIVND (reference sequence).

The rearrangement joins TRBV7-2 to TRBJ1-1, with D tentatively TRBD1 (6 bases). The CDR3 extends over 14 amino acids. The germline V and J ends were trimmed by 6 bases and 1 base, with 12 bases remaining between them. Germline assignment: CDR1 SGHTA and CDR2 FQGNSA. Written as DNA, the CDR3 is TGTGCCAGCAGACAAGACAGGACGAACACTGAAGCTTTCTTT. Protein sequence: CASRQDRTNTEAFF.

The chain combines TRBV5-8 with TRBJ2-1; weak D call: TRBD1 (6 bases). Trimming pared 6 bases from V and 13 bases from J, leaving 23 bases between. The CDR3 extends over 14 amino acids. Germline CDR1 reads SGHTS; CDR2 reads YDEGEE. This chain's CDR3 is CASMTGYSTGRQFF. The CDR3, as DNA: TGTGCCAGCATGACAGGCTATTCTACTGGCCGCCAGTTCTTC. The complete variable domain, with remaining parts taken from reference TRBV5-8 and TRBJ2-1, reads EAGVTQSPTHLIKTRGQQATLRCSPISGHTSVYWYQQALGLGLQFLLWYDEGEERNRGNFPPRFSGRQFPNYSSELNVNALELEDSALYLCASMTGYSTGRQFFGPGTRLTVL.

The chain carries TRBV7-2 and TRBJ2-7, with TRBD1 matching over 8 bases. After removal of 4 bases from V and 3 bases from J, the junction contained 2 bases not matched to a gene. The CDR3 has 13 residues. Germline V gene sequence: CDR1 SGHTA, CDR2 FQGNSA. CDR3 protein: CASSSTGGYEQYF. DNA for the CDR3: TGTGCCAGCAGCTCCACAGGGGGCTACGAGCAGTACTTC.

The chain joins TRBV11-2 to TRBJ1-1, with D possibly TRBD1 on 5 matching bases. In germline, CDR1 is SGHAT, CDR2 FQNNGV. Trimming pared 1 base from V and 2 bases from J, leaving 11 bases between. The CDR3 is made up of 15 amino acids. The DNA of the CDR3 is TGTGCCAGCAGCTTAGTTCAGGGCTTCAACACTGAAGCTTTCTTT. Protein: CASSLVQGFNTEAFF.

The CDR3 loop reads CASSQRQGYEQYF. The CDR3 DNA follows: TGCGCCAGCAGCCAGCGACAAGGCTACGAGCAGTACTTC. This chain joins TRBV4-3 and TRBJ2-7; D is ambiguous. The V gene's germline CDR1 is LGHNA and CDR2 YSLEER. The length of the CDR3 is 13 residues. With 3 bases removed from V and 3 bases from J, the gap between germline ends came to 9 bases.

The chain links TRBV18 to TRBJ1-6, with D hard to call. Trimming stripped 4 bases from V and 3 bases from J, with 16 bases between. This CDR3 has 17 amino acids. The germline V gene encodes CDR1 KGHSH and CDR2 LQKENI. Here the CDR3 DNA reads TGTGCCAGCTCACGTCACTCCGGAGGAAACTATAATTCACCCCTCCACTTT. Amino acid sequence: CASSRHSGGNYNSPLHF.

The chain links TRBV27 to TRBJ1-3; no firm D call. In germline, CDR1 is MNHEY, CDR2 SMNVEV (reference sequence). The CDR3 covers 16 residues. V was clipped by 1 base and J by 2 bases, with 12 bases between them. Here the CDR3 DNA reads TGTGCCAGCAGTTTATTGGGCCCGGTAGCTGGAAACACCATATATTTT. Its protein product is CASSLLGPVAGNTIYF.